The 8 T cell receptor beta chains in this list originate from one sample, sequenced in a study of PD-1 blockade in classical Hodgkin lymphoma. Each patient relapsed following autologous stem cell transplantation, and prior brentuximab vedotin exposure differed. TCRdb's table, derived via immunoSEQ multiplex PCR, lists solely in-frame clones and lacks some. The sample yields tens of thousands of clones, 65% to 90% seen once. Sequences were derived from peripheral blood mononuclear cells (PBMCs), sampled at baseline. The receptors originated from a human donor with classical Hodgkin lymphoma.

The rearrangement links TRBV6-6 to TRBJ2-2; perhaps TRBD1 as D (5 bases). V was cut by 5 bases and J by 4 bases, with 14 bases left in between. Looked up from germline, CDR1 is MNHNY and CDR2 is SVGAGI (reference sequence). The CDR3 length is 15 residues. The CDR3 region is CASSRRQPSTGELFF. As DNA, the CDR3 is TGTGCCAGCAGTCGAAGACAGCCGTCCACCGGGGAGCTGTTTTTT.

The rearrangement joins TRBV30 to TRBJ1-1; 8 nucleotides agree with TRBD1. This CDR3 contains 12 residues. Germline V gene data show CDR1 as GTSNPN and CDR2 as SVGIG (reference sequence). After removal of 6 bases from V and 9 bases from J, the junction contained 9 bases not matched to a gene. The CDR3 region is CACTDRGGKAFF. DNA for the CDR3: TGTGCCTGCACAGACAGGGGAGGGAAAGCTTTCTTT.

V and J are TRBV4-2 and TRBJ2-5; possibly TRBD1 for D (6 bases). V dropped 0 bases and J dropped 3 bases, with 14 bases sitting between them. This CDR3 is 16 amino acids long. CDR1 is LGHNA and CDR2 is YNFKEQ in the germline V gene. CDR3 in DNA: TGTGCCAGCAGCCAAGAGGGACATCAATGGGAAGAGACCCAGTACTTC. As protein: CASSQEGHQWEETQYF.

The rearrangement uses TRBV28 and TRBJ1-5; TRBD1 matches at 7 bases. Germline values: CDR1 MDHEN, CDR2 SYDVKM. This CDR3 comprises 15 residues. Unmatched junction bases numbered 4, after V lost 4 bases and J lost 1 base. CDR3 residues: CASSSTGVSNQPQHF. The CDR3 DNA reads as TGTGCCAGCAGTTCCACAGGGGTAAGCAATCAGCCCCAGCATTTT.

The V and J genes are TRBV5-5 and TRBJ1-5; 8 bases are a match to TRBD1. The CDR3 runs 15 residues. Germline V lookup: CDR1 SGHKS, CDR2 YYEKEE (reference sequence). The junction had 10 bases not matched to a gene; V was cut back by 4 bases and J by 7 bases. The CDR3 bases are TGTGCCAGCAGCCCCTCCTCAGGGGGCAGACAGCCCCAGCATTTT. Translated, it gives CASSPSSGGRQPQHF.

This chain joins TRBV7-9 and TRBJ1-1, with TRBD1 matching 8 bases. The CDR3 consists of 13 residues. Germline V lookup: CDR1 SEHNR, CDR2 FQNEAQ (reference sequence). Trimming took 4 bases from V and 4 from J; bases not matched to a gene: 2. In nucleotides, the CDR3 is TGTGCCAGCAGCTACAGGGGGGGCACTGAAGCTTTCTTT. This codes for CASSYRGGTEAFF.

V usage is TRBV30 and J usage is TRBJ1-5; D uncertain. Trimming left V 0 bases short and J 0 bases short, with 12 bases between. CDR3 length: 16 amino acids. Germline-derived CDR1 and CDR2 are GTSNPN and SVGIG (reference sequence). The CDR3 nucleotides are TGTGCCTGGAGTGTATTCGGCACCAATAGCAATCAGCCCCAGCATTTT. This translates into CAWSVFGTNSNQPQHF. Using reference TRBV30 and TRBJ1-5 for the parts outside the CDR3, the full variable domain is SQTIHQWPATLVQPVGSPLSLECTVEGTSNPNLYWYRQAAGRGLQLLFYSVGIGQISSEVPQNLSASRPQDRQFILSSKKLLLSDSGFYLCAWSVFGTNSNQPQHFGDGTRLSIL.

The gene calls are TRBV6-5 and TRBJ1-1; 9 bases line up with TRBD1. V dropped 6 bases and J dropped 5; count of bases not matched to a gene: 10. CDR3 length equals 15 residues. Germline V gives CDR1 MNHEY, CDR2 SVGAGI. The CDR3 sequence is CASRGPGQGQTEAFF. As DNA, the CDR3 is TGTGCCAGCAGGGGACCGGGACAGGGACAGACTGAAGCTTTCTTT.